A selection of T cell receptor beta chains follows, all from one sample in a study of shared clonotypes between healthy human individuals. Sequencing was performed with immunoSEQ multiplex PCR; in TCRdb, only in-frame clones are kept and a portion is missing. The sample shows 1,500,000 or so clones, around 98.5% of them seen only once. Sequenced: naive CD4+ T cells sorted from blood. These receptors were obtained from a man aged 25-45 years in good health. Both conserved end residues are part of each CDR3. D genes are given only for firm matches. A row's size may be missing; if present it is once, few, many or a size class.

TGTGCCAGCAGCTCCTTGGCGGGGACCACCTACGAGCAGTACTTC	CASSSLAGTTYEQYF	TRBV7-8	TRBJ2-7	.	.
TGTGCCAGCAGCCATCGACTTGCCGAGCAGTACTTC	CASSHRLAEQYF	TRBV7-8	TRBJ2-7	.	.
TGTGCCAGCAGTGAATCAGGGTGGGGCGATGGCTACACCTTC	CASSESGWGDGYTF	TRBV2	TRBJ1-2	.	.
TGTGCCAGCAGCTTGGGCCTAGCGGGAGTATTCACAGATACGCAGTATTTT	CASSLGLAGVFTDTQYF	TRBV5-6	TRBJ2-3	.	TRBD2
TGCGCCAGCAGTGAGTTGGGAGTGGGGAATGAGCAGTTCTTC	CASSELGVGNEQFF	TRBV10-1	TRBJ2-1	.	.
TGTGCCAGCAGCTCAAGACTAGCGGGGGACCAAGAGACCCAGTACTTC	CASSSRLAGDQETQYF	TRBV7-8	TRBJ2-5	.	TRBD2
TGTGCCAGCAGCGCCCAGCCGTCGGGGAACACCGGGGAGCTGTTTTTT	CASSAQPSGNTGELFF	TRBV9	TRBJ2-2	.	.
TGTGCCAGCAGCTTCGCACTAGCAATAGTCAATGAGCAGTTCTTC	CASSFALAIVNEQFF	TRBV7-9	TRBJ2-1	.	.
TGTGCCAGCAGTTTTTCAGGGACCACTGAAGCTTTCTTT	CASSFSGTTEAFF	TRBV28	TRBJ1-1	.	.
TGTGCCAGCAGCACAGTTGCGGGAGCCAACAATGAGCAGTTCTTC	CASSTVAGANNEQFF	TRBV9	TRBJ2-1	.	TRBD2
TGTGCCAGTAGTATAGATAGGGGTGGACTAGCGGGAGGCGCATGGGACGAGCAGTACTTC	CASSIDRGGLAGGAWDEQYF	TRBV19	TRBJ2-7	.	TRBD2
TGTGCTAGTGGTTTGGCTCCGGGACAGGGAAACACAGATACGCAGTATTTT	CASGLAPGQGNTDTQYF	TRBV12-5	TRBJ2-3	.	TRBD1
TGTGCCAGCAGCTTAGGGGGAACCGGGGAGCTGTTTTTT	CASSLGGTGELFF	TRBV7-6	TRBJ2-2	.	.
TGTGCCAGTAGTACCGGGACAGGGGGTGGGCACGAGCAGTACTTC	CASSTGTGGGHEQYF	TRBV19	TRBJ2-7	.	TRBD1
TGTGCCATCAGTGATTCTCTAGCGTTCTCCTACGAGCAGTACTTC	CAISDSLAFSYEQYF	TRBV10-3	TRBJ2-7	.	.
TGTGCCTTTCACAGGAGGAACACTGAAGCTTTCTTT	CAFHRRNTEAFF	TRBV30	TRBJ1-1	.	.
TGTGCCAGCAGCTTAGCTCCCCCGCAAGGAAAACTGTTTTTT	CASSLAPPQGKLFF	TRBV11-2	TRBJ1-4	.	.
TGTGCCAGCAGCCAAGCGCTCAGCCTGAACACTGAAGCTTTCTTT	CASSQALSLNTEAFF	TRBV14	TRBJ1-1	.	.
TGCGCCAGCAGCCAAATTTCTAGCGGGCCCTTTGCTCCAGATACGCAGTATTTT	CASSQISSGPFAPDTQYF	TRBV4-1	TRBJ2-3	.	TRBD2
TGTGCCAGCAGGGGAGCTAGCGGGGGGGTCACAGATACGCAGTATTTT	CASRGASGGVTDTQYF	TRBV28	TRBJ2-3	.	TRBD2
TGTGCCTGGAGTGTAGGGGGAAGCACAGATACGCAGTATTTT	CAWSVGGSTDTQYF	TRBV30	TRBJ2-3	.	.
TGTGCCAGCAGTAGATACAGAGATACGCAGTATTTT	CASSRYRDTQYF	TRBV9	TRBJ2-3	.	.
TGCGCCAGCAGCTTGGACCGGGAGCAGTTCTTC	CASSLDREQFF	TRBV5-1	TRBJ2-1	.	.
TGTGCCAGCAGGGGGCCAGGGGAGACCCAGTACTTC	CASRGPGETQYF	TRBV28	TRBJ2-5	.	.
TGTGCCACCCGGAGGACATCCCTTTCCTACGAGCAGTACTTC	CATRRTSLSYEQYF	TRBV19	TRBJ2-7	.	.
TGTGCCAGCAGGGGACAGGGTCACGAGCAGTACTTC	CASRGQGHEQYF	TRBV2	TRBJ2-7	.	TRBD1
TGTGCCAGCAGCCTAAACCAGGGCCCTGAAGCTTTCTTT	CASSLNQGPEAFF	TRBV7-9	TRBJ1-1	few	.
TGTGCCAGCAGTTTCCGCGCCTTCGGGCCAGAGATCAGTCAAGACGAGCAGTACTTC	CASSFRAFGPEISQDEQYF	TRBV27	TRBJ2-7	.	.
TGCGCCAGCAGCAGCACTAGCGGGAGTTTTAATGAGCAGTTCTTC	CASSSTSGSFNEQFF	TRBV5-1	TRBJ2-1	.	TRBD2
TGCGCCAGCAGCTCGGTGGTCGGGGGCGTCCCCTACGAGCAGTACTTC	CASSSVVGGVPYEQYF	TRBV5-1	TRBJ2-7	.	.
TGTGCCAGCTCACCGCTGGCAGGCTCCTCTGGGGCCAACGTCCTGACTTTC	CASSPLAGSSGANVLTF	TRBV18	TRBJ2-6	.	.